This T cell receptor beta chain was found in a study of blood T cell repertoires in COVID-19 (dated by TCRdb to the early 2020s). The study in broad terms: The collaborator samples originated in the United States, Italy and Spain and spanned the acute and convalescent phases of COVID-19. The prospective study material was composed of cDNA or gDNA derived from T cells, B-cell-depleted T cells, or PBMCs. The dataset comprised deeply sampled blood TCRbeta repertoires from subjects exposed to, actively infected with, or recovered from COVID-19. The repertoires were released in a freely available public database intended as a resource for research on the immune response to SARS-CoV-2. Samples came from the ongoing ImmuneRACE study (first 160 participants) plus 1,254 subjects from 6 global collaborators. Sample metadata almost always included a de-identified subject ID, COVID-19 status, age in years and sex. Where available, HLA class I and class II types were taken from metadata supplied by the sample provider and were not determined by assay-based typing.

The CDR1 and CDR2 encoded by the germline V gene (reference sequence) are LGHDT and YNNKEL. V was cut back by 1 base and J by 1 base, leaving a gap of 7 bases between them. The CDR3, cysteine through phenylalanine, is 14 amino acids long. The entry retains the CDR3 DNA only, 42 bases that are in frame from base 1. In the prospective study, participants were roughly 18 to 100 years old, resided in around 25 geographic areas of the United States, and were enrolled through a virtual design. In the prospective study, cohorts were assigned on the basis of participant-reported clinical history obtained from a screening survey and a study questionnaire. Recovered participants in ImmuneRACE Cohort 3 were defined by two consecutive negative NP/OP PCR tests, clearance by a healthcare professional, or resolution of symptoms. Mobile phlebotomists in the prospective study collected whole blood, serum and a nasopharyngeal or oropharyngeal swab from every participant. Participants in the prospective study had the option to provide additional blood draws and questionnaires over a roughly 2-month period. Prospective study blood samples were shipped either frozen or at room temperature before DNA extraction.

The paper as a whole reports these results and caveats: How much clinical and demographic metadata was included differed by source and by participant, and the metadata was provided uncurated.

In regard to this clone: Its binding antigen is unknown. No base quality information exists; no much larger clone differs at one position.

TCRbeta CDR3 regions were amplified from genomic DNA using the immunoSEQ Assay, a bias-controlled multiplex PCR. Per the source publication's procedure: Within the assay, amplification of reference gene primers was used to estimate how many nucleated cells each sample contained. To quantify the absolute abundance of each unique TCRbeta CDR3 rearrangement, sequence reads were collapsed and filtered. Productive Simpson clonality was computed per sample as the square root of Simpson's diversity index over productive rearrangements. TCRdb took this table from immuneACCESS and kept in-frame rearrangements with V and J called. Such tables lack part of the clones; where checked against another copy, unresolved V genes explain under half of the gap, and the rest is unexplained. The DNA was the basis for D and trimming; V, J and clone size are from that table. Here the sample has over 250,000 clones; 75% to 95% occur a single time. Clones ranked in the top ten supply roughly 1.1% of the sample.

This clonotype was sampled from a woman in her twenties or thirties who had recovered from COVID-19. Material for sequencing was PBMCs or T cells enriched from blood (not recorded which). This receptor chain uses TRBV3-1 (or the pseudogene TRBV3-2) and TRBJ1-1; a confident D gene designation cannot be given. The CDR3 is CASSQVAENTEAFF. In nucleotides, the sequence is TGTGCCAGCAGCCAAGTTGCGGAGAACACTGAAGCTTTCTTT.